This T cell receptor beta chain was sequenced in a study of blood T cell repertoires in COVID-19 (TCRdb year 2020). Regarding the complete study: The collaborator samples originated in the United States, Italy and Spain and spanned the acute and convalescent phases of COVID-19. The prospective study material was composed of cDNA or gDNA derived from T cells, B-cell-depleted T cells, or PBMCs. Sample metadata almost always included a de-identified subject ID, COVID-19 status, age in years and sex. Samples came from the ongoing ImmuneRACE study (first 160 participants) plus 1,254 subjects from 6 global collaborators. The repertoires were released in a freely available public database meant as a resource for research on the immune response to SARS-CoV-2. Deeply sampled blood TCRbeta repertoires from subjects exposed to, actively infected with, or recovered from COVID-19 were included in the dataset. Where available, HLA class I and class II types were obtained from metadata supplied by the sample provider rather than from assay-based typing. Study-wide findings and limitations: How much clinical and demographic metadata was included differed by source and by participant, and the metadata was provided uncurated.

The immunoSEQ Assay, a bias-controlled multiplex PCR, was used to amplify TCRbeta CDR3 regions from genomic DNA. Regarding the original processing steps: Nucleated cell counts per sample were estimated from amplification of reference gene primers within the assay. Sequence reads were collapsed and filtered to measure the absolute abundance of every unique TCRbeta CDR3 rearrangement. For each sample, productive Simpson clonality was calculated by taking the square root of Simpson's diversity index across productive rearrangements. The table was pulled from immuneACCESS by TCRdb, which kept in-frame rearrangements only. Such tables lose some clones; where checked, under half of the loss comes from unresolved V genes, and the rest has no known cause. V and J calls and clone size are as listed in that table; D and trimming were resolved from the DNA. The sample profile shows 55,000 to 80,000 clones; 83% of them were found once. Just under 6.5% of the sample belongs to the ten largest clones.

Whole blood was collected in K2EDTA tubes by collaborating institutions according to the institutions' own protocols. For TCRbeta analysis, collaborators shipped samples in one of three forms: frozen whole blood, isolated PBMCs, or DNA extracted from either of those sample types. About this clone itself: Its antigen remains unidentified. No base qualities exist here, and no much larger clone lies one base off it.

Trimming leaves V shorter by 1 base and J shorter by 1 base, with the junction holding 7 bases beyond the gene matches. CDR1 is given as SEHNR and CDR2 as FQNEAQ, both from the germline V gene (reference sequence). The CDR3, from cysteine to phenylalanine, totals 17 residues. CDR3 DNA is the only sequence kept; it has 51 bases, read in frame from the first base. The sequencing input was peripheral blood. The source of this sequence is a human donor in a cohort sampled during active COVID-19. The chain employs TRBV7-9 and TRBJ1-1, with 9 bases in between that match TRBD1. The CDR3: CASSLEGTGTANTEAFF. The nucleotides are TGTGCCAGCAGCTTAGAAGGGACAGGGACCGCGAACACTGAAGCTTTCTTT.